This is a list of T cell receptor beta chains from one sample in a study of T-cell memory formation after mild COVID-19. TCRdb used MiXCR to reprocess the 5' RACE reads, holding one entry per CDR3 protein. Here the sample spans 240,000 or so distinct CDR3 sequences, around a tenth being singletons. The sequencing sample was made of PBMCs or a T cell subset sorted from them (not recorded which). The receptors stem from a man in his late teens or twenties who had mild COVID-19 (a few samples of this study predate the infection). Cell type and time point are not known. CDR3s include the opening cysteine and the closing phenylalanine or tryptophan. D genes are given only for firm matches. Only part of the rows carry a size: once, few, many, or a class if the clone is expanded.

J gene	V gene	D gene	clone size	CDR3 DNA	CDR3 protein
TRBJ2-7	TRBV12-3/TRBV12-4	.	few	TGTGCCAGCAGCCCCCCTCAGGGGCGGTACGAGCAGTACTTC	CASSPPQGRYEQYF
TRBJ1-5	TRBV2	TRBD1	few	TGTGCCAGCAGTTTTACAGGGGGCGGCCAGCCCCAGCATTTT	CASSFTGGGQPQHF
TRBJ1-1	TRBV6-2/TRBV6-3	TRBD1	many	TGTGCCAGCAGCCCTACAGGGGGGGTCACTGAAGCTTTCTTT	CASSPTGGVTEAFF
TRBJ1-4	TRBV5-1	.	.	TGCGCCAGCAGCCCGGGAGATTTGGGGGGTGCGGAAAAACTGTTTTTT	CASSPGDLGGAEKLFF
TRBJ1-5	TRBV27	.	.	TGTGCCAGCAGTTTAGGGGGGGTAAATCAGCCCCAGCATTTT	CASSLGGVNQPQHF
TRBJ2-5	TRBV6-5	.	few	TGTGCCAGCAGTTACTCAGGGGTAGCAGGGGGGGGAGAGACCCAGTACTTC	CASSYSGVAGGGETQYF
TRBJ2-3	TRBV20-1	.	few	TGCAGTGCTGCCCCCCCCGGGGACACAGATACGCAGTATTTT	CSAAPPGDTDTQYF
TRBJ2-7	TRBV4-3	TRBD1	.	TGCGCCAGCAGCCAATCCCCCTGGACAGGGGAGGCCTACGAGCAGTACTTC	CASSQSPWTGEAYEQYF
TRBJ2-1	TRBV7-2	.	.	TGTGCCAGCAGCCCTCCCCCATGGAATGAGCAGTTCTTC	CASSPPPWNEQFF
TRBJ1-4	TRBV2	.	few	TGTGCCAGCAGTGTTAGGGTGGCTGAAAAACTGTTTTTT	CASSVRVAEKLFF
TRBJ1-6	TRBV7-3	.	many	TGTGCCAGCAGCTTACAGGGTGGGTCACCCCTCCACTTT	CASSLQGGSPLHF
TRBJ1-5	TRBV5-6	.	.	TGTGCCAGCAGCTTCGGCGGGGGGTTCAACCAGCCCCAGCATTTT	CASSFGGGFNQPQHF
TRBJ2-2	TRBV6-5	.	few	TGTGCCAGCAGTTACTACGGAACCGGGGAGCTGTTTTTT	CASSYYGTGELFF
TRBJ2-1	TRBV9	TRBD2	.	TGTGCCAGCAGCCCACTAGCGGGGGGGTTTCATGAGCAGTTCTTC	CASSPLAGGFHEQFF
TRBJ1-4	TRBV9	.	few	TGTGCCAGCATTAGGGAAGGGGAAAAACTGTTTTTT	CASIREGEKLFF
TRBJ1-2	TRBV7-9	.	.	TGTGCCAGCATCAAATCCGGGACGCAAGGCTACACCTTC	CASIKSGTQGYTF
TRBJ1-1	TRBV27	TRBD1	.	TGTGCCAGCAGTTTTATTGTCGGCAGGGGGCGTTGGGAAGCTTTCTTT	CASSFIVGRGRWEAFF
TRBJ1-5	TRBV12-3/TRBV12-4	.	many	TGTGCCAGCAGTGGCGAGCTTTCTCAGCCCCAGCATTTT	CASSGELSQPQHF
TRBJ2-1	TRBV7-3	.	many	TGTGCCAGCAGAGAGACAGCTGTTGGCAATGAGCAGTTCTTC	CASRETAVGNEQFF
TRBJ1-1	TRBV7-2	.	few	TGTGCCAGCAGCCTCTTGAGCGAGAAACTTGAAGCTTTCTTT	CASSLLSEKLEAFF
TRBJ2-5	TRBV28	.	.	TGTGCCAGCAGTTTCACTAGTGTAAAGACCCAGTACTTC	CASSFTSVKTQYF
TRBJ2-5	TRBV7-9	.	.	TGTGCCAGCAGTCCCGGCAGGCGGGGATTTGTAGAGACCCAGTACTTC	CASSPGRRGFVETQYF
TRBJ1-1	TRBV18	.	few	TGTGCCAGCTCACCATCCCCTGCCCTCACTGAAGCTTTCTTT	CASSPSPALTEAFF
TRBJ1-6	TRBV27	.	.	TGTGCCAGCAGTTCTCGGGGACTGTTTTATTCACCCCTCCACTTT	CASSSRGLFYSPLHF
TRBJ2-1	TRBV7-8	TRBD2	.	TGTGCCAGCAGCTTAAATAGCGGGGGTTCTGAGCAGTTCTTC	CASSLNSGGSEQFF
TRBJ1-1	TRBV7-3	.	.	TGTGCCAGCAGCACCTCGTTAAAAACTGAAGCTTTCTTT	CASSTSLKTEAFF
TRBJ2-1	TRBV5-1	.	.	TGCGCCAGCAGCCCGTCGACAGGGAGGTCCTACAATGAGCAGTTCTTC	CASSPSTGRSYNEQFF
TRBJ2-5	TRBV7-2	TRBD2	.	TGTGCCAGCAGCCTCAGTGAGGGGAGGGTGACCCAGTACTTC	CASSLSEGRVTQYF
TRBJ2-1	TRBV12-3/TRBV12-4	TRBD2	.	TGTGCCAGCATCACAATAGGGCGGGGGAAAAACTCCTACAATGAGCAGTTCTTC	CASITIGRGKNSYNEQFF
TRBJ1-4	TRBV19	.	few	TGTGCCAGTAGGGGGGATGGAGAAAAACTGTTTTTT	CASRGDGEKLFF
TRBJ2-1	TRBV7-9	.	.	TGTGCCAGCAGCTCGCGACAGTACAATGAGCAGTTCTTC	CASSSRQYNEQFF
TRBJ2-1	TRBV7-3	TRBD2	few	TGTGCCAGCAGCTTAAATGGCGGGGGGTCCTACAATGAGCAGTTCTTC	CASSLNGGGSYNEQFF
TRBJ1-5	TRBV5-1	.	.	TGCGCCAGCAGCGTGGGACTTGTCGGCCAGCCCCAGCATTTT	CASSVGLVGQPQHF
TRBJ1-4	TRBV5-1	TRBD1	many	TGCGCCAGCAGCTCCGGGACAGTTAAGACCTCGGAAAAACTGTTTTTT	CASSSGTVKTSEKLFF
TRBJ2-2	TRBV9	TRBD1	few	TGTGCCAGCAGCGTAGGGACAGGGGCGTGGGTGACCGGGGAGCTGTTTTTT	CASSVGTGAWVTGELFF
TRBJ2-7	TRBV7-2	TRBD2	few	TGTGCCAGCAGCCCCCGACTAGCGGGTAGCACCTACGAGCAGTACTTC	CASSPRLAGSTYEQYF
TRBJ2-3	TRBV29-1	.	.	TGCAGCGTCTTTACCAGGGGCAGAGATACGCAGTATTTT	CSVFTRGRDTQYF